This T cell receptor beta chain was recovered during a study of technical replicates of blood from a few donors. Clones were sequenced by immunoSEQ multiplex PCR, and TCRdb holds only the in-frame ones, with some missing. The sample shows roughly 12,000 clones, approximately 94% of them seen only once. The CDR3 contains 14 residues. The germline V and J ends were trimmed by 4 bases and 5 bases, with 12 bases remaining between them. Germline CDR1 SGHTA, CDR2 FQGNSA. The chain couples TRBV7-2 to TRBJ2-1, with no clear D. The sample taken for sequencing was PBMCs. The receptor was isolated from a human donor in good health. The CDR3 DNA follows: TGTGCCAGCAGCTCTCCCCCCCCGGACAATGAGCAGTTCTTC. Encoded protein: CASSSPPPDNEQFF.